The 14 T cell receptor beta chains below all came from one sample that was sequenced in a study of blood T cell repertoires in COVID-19. The table came from immunoSEQ multiplex PCR; TCRdb's copy has only in-frame clones and leaves some out. The data show under 75,000 clones, around 67% seen once. The sequencing input was peripheral blood. These receptors all stem from a woman aged 45-65 years with active or convalescent COVID-19.

The chain joins TRBV7-6 to TRBJ2-1; D might be TRBD2 (6 bases). CDR1 and CDR2 from the germline V gene are SGHVS and FNYEAQ. V was shortened by 5 bases and J by 9 bases, with 17 bases between the two germline ends. The CDR3 totals 14 residues. The CDR3 nucleotides read TGTGCCAGCAGCCCGGGGGTGCCGAGCAGTGAGCAGTTCTTC. Its translation is CASSPGVPSSEQFF.

This clone was counted only a few times. CDR3 sequence (DNA): TGTGCCAGCAGGACGGAGGGAGCATGGAATGAGCAGTTCTTC. As protein: CASRTEGAWNEQFF. The chain carries TRBV27 and TRBJ2-1; maybe TRBD2 (6 bases). Trimming shortened V by 6 bases and J by 7 bases, and 16 bases separated the two germline ends. CDR1 and CDR2 (germline): MNHEY, SMNVEV (reference sequence). This CDR3 has 14 amino acids.

Many counts were recorded for this clone. The genes are TRBV18 and TRBJ1-2, with D uncertain. CDR3 length: 13 residues. The germline V and J ends were trimmed by 8 bases and 0 bases, with 10 bases remaining between them. Per the germline V gene, CDR1 is KGHSH and CDR2 is LQKENI. In nucleotides, the CDR3 is TGTGCCAGCCACGAGGGATCTAACTATGGCTACACCTTC. As protein: CASHEGSNYGYTF.

The chain uses TRBV27 and TRBJ1-2; 7 bases agree with TRBD1. The CDR3 has 14 amino acids. The germline CDR1 and CDR2 sequences are MNHEY and SMNVEV (reference sequence). V lost 5 bases and J lost 6; bases outside the gene matches: 9. The CDR3 is CASSRDSKLNGYTF. CDR3 DNA sequence: TGTGCCAGCAGTCGGGACAGTAAATTGAATGGCTACACCTTC.

The gene calls are TRBV5-1 and TRBJ2-3, with D perhaps matching TRBD1 (5 bases). Trimming left V 7 bases short and J 1 base short, with 22 bases between. Germline V gene lookup returns CDR1 SGHRS and CDR2 YFSETQ. The CDR3 runs 17 residues. CDR3 sequence reads: CASRSGAVPRGTDTQYF. For the CDR3, the DNA is TGCGCCAGCCGAAGTGGGGCCGTCCCTAGGGGCACAGATACGCAGTATTTT.

This rearrangement joins TRBV3-1 (or the pseudogene TRBV3-2) to TRBJ2-3, with TRBD2 identical over 14 bases. V dropped 0 bases and J dropped 4; count of bases not matched to a gene: 15. The CDR3 has 21 amino acids. Germline CDR1 LGHDT, CDR2 YNNKEL (reference sequence). CDR3 in DNA: TGTGCCAGCAGCCAAGACGGGAAACCGGGACTAGCGGGAGATCGGCCAGATACGCAGTATTTT. This translates into CASSQDGKPGLAGDRPDTQYF.

V usage is TRBV21-1 and J usage is TRBJ1-1; the DNA was not used to check the table's D call, TRBD1. TRBV21-1 is given as a pseudogene. The CDR3 runs 16 residues. The CDR3 region is CASSKGPGIENTEAFF. CDR3 DNA: TGTGCCAGCAGCAAAGGACCAGGGATAGAGAACACTGAAGCTTTCTTT.

The rearrangement links TRBV6-4 to TRBJ2-2; TRBD2 matches at 13 bases. Germline V gene sequence: CDR1 MRHNA, CDR2 SNTAGT. Trimming at V came to 5 bases and at J to 3 bases, leaving 6 bases not matched to a gene. The CDR3 runs 17 residues. The CDR3 DNA reads as TGTGCCAGCAGTAATACCGGGACTAGCGGGGACACCGGGGAGCTGTTTTTT. It encodes CASSNTGTSGDTGELFF.

The J gene is TRBJ1-1, the V gene TRBV5-1, with D perhaps matching TRBD1 (6 bases). V was pared by 5 bases and J by 1 base, with 15 bases between. The CDR3 consists of 15 residues. Germline CDR1 SGHRS, CDR2 YFSETQ. The CDR3, as DNA: TGCGCCAGCAGGTTTAACAGGGTGGGGAACACTGAAGCTTTCTTT. Protein sequence: CASRFNRVGNTEAFF.

The chain links TRBV7-2 to TRBJ2-4; TRBD1 matches 7 bases. CDR1 SGHTA and CDR2 FQGNSA come from the germline V gene. The CDR3 runs to 16 residues. V shed 2 bases, J shed 9 bases, and the junction held 13 bases outside the gene matches. The CDR3: CASSLKGAGGWGIQYF. The CDR3 DNA reads as TGTGCCAGCAGCTTAAAAGGGGCAGGGGGTTGGGGCATTCAGTACTTC.

The chain combines TRBV28 with TRBJ2-7; the D gene is possibly TRBD2 (5 bases). The V end lost 4 bases, the J end lost 6 bases, and 10 bases lay between the germline ends. Germline V gene data show CDR1 as MDHEN and CDR2 as SYDVKM. CDR3 size: 12 residues. The CDR3 DNA sequence: TGTGCCAGCAGTTACCTTGGACTCGAGCAGTACTTC. Translated: CASSYLGLEQYF. The full variable domain, rest sourced from reference TRBV28 and TRBJ2-7, is DVKVTQSSRYLVKRTGEKVFLECVQDMDHENMFWYRQDPGLGLRLIYFSYDVKMKEKGDIPEGYSVSREKKERFSLILESASTNQTSMYLCASSYLGLEQYFGPGTRLTVT.

J is TRBJ2-7 and V is TRBV2; TRBD2 matches 7 bases. CDR1 is SNHLY and CDR2 is FYNNEI in the germline V gene. The CDR3 contains 14 residues. The V and J ends lost 5 bases and 2 bases, in that order; junction bases with no gene match: 6. The chain's CDR3 is CASSRRELPYEQYF. The DNA of the CDR3 is TGTGCCAGCAGTAGGCGGGAGCTACCCTACGAGCAGTACTTC.

The chain recombines TRBV6-4 with TRBJ1-6; D is perhaps TRBD1 (6 bases). The CDR3 covers 17 residues. Trimming took 2 bases from V and 5 from J, leaving 16 bases between them. Germline loops: CDR1 MRHNA, CDR2 SNTAGT. Written as DNA, the CDR3 is TGTGCCAGCAGTGACCGACCATACGGGACAAATAATTCACCCCTCCACTTT. Translation gives CASSDRPYGTNNSPLHF.

A few counts support this clone. CDR3 nucleotide sequence: TGTGCCAGCAGTCAACCAAAGGACAGGGGAGGCTACACCTTC. It encodes CASSQPKDRGGYTF. V gene TRBV27 combines with J gene TRBJ1-2; 9 bases align to TRBD1. From germline, CDR1 is MNHEY and CDR2 SMNVEV (reference sequence). The CDR3 length is 14 residues. V trimming: 5 bases; J trimming: 8 bases; junction bases outside the gene matches: 9.